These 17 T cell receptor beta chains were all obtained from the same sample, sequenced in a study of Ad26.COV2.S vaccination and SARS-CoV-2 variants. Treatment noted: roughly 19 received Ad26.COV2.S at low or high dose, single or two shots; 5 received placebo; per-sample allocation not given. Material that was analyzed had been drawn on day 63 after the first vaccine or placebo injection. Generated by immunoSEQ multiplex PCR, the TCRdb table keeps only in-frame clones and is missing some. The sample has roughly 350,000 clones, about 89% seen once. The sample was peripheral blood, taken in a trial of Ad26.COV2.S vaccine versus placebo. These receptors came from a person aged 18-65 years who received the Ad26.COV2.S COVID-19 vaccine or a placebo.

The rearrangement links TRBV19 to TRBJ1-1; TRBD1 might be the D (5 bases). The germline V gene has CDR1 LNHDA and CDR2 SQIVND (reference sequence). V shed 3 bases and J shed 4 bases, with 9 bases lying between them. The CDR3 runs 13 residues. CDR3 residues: CASSIRGPTEAFF. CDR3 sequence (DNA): TGTGCCAGTAGTATTCGGGGACCCACTGAAGCTTTCTTT.

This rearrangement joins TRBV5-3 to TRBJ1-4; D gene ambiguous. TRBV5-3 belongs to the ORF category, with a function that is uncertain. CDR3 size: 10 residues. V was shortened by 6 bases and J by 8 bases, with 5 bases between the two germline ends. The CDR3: CARTGEKLFF. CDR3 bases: TGTGCCAGAACGGGCGAAAAACTGTTTTTT.

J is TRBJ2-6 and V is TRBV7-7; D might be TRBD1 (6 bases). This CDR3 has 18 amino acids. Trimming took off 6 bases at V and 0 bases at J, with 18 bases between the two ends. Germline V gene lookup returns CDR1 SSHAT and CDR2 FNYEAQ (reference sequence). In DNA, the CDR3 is TGTGCCAGCAGAACGAACCGGGACACAATCTCTGGGGCCAACGTCCTGACTTTC. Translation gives CASRTNRDTISGANVLTF.

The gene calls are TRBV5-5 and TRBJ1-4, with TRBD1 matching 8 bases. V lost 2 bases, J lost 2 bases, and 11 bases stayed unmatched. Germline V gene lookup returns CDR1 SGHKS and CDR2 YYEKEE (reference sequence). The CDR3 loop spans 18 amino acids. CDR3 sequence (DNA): TGTGCCAGCAGCTTAGCCCTACAGGGGGGTAGGACTAATGAAAAACTGTTTTTT. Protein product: CASSLALQGGRTNEKLFF. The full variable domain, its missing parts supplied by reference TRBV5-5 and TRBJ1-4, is DAGVTQSPTHLIKTRGQQVTLRCSPISGHKSVSWYQQVLGQGPQFIFQYYEKEERGRGNFPDRFSARQFPNYSSELNVNALLLGDSALYLCASSLALQGGRTNEKLFFGSGTQLSVL.

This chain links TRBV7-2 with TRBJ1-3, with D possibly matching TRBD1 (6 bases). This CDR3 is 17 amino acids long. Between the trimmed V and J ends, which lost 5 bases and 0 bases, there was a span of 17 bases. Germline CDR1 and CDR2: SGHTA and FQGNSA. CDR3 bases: TGTGCCAGCAGCACGAGGGGGGCGGGCCTCTCTGGAAACACCATATATTTT. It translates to CASSTRGAGLSGNTIYF.

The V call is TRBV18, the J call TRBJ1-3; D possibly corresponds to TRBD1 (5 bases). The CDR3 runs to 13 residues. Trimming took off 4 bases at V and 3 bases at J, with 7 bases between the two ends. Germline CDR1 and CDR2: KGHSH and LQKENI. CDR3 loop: CASSLQVGNTIYF. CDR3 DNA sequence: TGTGCCAGCTCACTACAGGTTGGAAACACCATATATTTT.

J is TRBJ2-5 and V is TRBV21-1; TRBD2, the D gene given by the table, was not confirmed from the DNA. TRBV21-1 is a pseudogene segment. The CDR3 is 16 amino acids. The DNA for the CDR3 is TGTGCCAGCAGCATTAGCGGGAGGGCCTGGGGGGAGACCCAGTACTTC. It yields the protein CASSISGRAWGETQYF.

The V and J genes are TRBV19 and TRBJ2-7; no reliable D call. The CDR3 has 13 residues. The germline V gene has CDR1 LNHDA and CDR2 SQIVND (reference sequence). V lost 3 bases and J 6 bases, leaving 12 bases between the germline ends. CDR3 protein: CASSITALGEQYF. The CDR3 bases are TGTGCCAGTAGTATCACGGCCTTGGGCGAGCAGTACTTC.

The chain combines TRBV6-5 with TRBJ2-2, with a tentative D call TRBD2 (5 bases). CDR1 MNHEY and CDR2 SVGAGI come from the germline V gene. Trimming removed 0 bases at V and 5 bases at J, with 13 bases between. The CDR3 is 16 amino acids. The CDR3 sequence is CASSYSRARMTGELFF. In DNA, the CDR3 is TGTGCCAGCAGTTACTCGAGGGCCCGCATGACCGGGGAGCTGTTTTTT.

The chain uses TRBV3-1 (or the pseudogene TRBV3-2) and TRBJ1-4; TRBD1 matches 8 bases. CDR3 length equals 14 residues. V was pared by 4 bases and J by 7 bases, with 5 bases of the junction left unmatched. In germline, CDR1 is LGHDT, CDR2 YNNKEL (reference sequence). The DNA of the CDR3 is TGTGCCAGCAGCCGCGGACAGGGAAGTGAAAAACTGTTTTTT. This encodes CASSRGQGSEKLFF.

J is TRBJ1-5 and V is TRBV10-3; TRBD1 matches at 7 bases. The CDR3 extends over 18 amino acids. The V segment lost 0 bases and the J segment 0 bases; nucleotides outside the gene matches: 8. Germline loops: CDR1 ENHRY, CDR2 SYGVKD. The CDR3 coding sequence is TGTGCCATCAGTGAGTCTGACAGGGATCATCATAGCAATCAGCCCCAGCATTTT. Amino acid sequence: CAISESDRDHHSNQPQHF.

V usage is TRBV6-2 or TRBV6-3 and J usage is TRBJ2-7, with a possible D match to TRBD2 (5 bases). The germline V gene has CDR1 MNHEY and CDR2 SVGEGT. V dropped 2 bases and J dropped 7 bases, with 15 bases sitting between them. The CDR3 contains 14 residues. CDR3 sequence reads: CASSYETGTGEQYF. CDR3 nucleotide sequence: TGTGCCAGCAGTTACGAGACGGGAACGGGGGAGCAGTACTTC.

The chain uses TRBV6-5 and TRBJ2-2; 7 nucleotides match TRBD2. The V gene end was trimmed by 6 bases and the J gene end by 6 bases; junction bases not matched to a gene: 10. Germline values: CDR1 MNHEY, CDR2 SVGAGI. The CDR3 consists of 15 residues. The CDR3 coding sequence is TGTGCCAGCAGACGACGGCCTAGCGGCTCCGGGGAGCTGTTTTTT. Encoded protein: CASRRRPSGSGELFF.

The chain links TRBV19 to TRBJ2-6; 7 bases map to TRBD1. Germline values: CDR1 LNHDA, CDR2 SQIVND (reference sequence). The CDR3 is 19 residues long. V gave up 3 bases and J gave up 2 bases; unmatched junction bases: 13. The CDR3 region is CASSMFGRAGGAGANVLTF. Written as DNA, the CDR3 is TGTGCCAGTAGTATGTTTGGCCGGGCAGGGGGTGCTGGGGCCAACGTCCTGACTTTC. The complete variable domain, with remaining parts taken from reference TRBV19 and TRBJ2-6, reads DGGITQSPKYLFRKEGQNVTLSCEQNLNHDAMYWYRQDPGQGLRLIYYSQIVNDFQKGDIAEGYSVSREKKESFPLTVTSAQKNPTAFYLCASSMFGRAGGAGANVLTFGAGSRLTVL.

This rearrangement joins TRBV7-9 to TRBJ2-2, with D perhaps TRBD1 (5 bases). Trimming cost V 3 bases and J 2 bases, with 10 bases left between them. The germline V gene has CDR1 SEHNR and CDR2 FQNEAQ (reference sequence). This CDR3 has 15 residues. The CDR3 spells CASSLSGPNTGELFF. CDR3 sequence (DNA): TGTGCCAGCAGCTTGTCAGGGCCCAACACCGGGGAGCTGTTTTTT. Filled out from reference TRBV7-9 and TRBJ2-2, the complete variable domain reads DTGVSQNPRHKITKRGQNVTFRCDPISEHNRLYWYRQTLGQGPEFLTYFQNEAQLEKSRLLSDRFSAERPKGSFSTLEIQRTEQGDSAMYLCASSLSGPNTGELFFGEGSRLTVL.

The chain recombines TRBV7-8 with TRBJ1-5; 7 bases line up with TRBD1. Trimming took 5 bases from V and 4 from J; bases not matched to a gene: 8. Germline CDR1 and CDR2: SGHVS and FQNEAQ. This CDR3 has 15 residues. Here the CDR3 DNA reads TGTGCCAGCAGCCCGAGCCGGGACAGAAATCAGCCCCAGCATTTT. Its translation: CASSPSRDRNQPQHF.

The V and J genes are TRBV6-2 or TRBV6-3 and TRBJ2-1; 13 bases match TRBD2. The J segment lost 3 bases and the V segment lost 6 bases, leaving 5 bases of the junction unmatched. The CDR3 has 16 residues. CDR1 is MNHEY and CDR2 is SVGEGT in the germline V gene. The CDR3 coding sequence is TGTGCCAGCAGCACGGGGACTAGCGGGGACTACAATGAGCAGTTCTTC. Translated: CASSTGTSGDYNEQFF.